Listed here are 12 T cell receptor beta chains from one sample, sequenced in a study of graft-versus-host responses after intestinal transplantation. Which antigens these TCRs recognize remains unknown. TCRdb's copy holds only in-frame clones and misses some; the assay was immunoSEQ multiplex PCR. This repertoire shows about 92,000 clones, around nine tenths found once; its top ten account for under 6.5%. The sample here was unstimulated CD8+ T cells sorted from spleen or lymph node cells, taken before intestinal transplant. The receptor set was obtained from a human donor who received an intestinal transplant.

This clone came up a few times. V gene TRBV4-2 combines with J gene TRBJ1-1, with D unclear. Germline CDR1 is LGHNA and CDR2 is YNFKEQ. V lost 4 bases and J 11 bases, leaving 11 bases between the germline ends. The CDR3 has 11 residues. The CDR3 coding sequence is TGTGCCAGCAGCCCCGGCGGTCGTGCTTTCTTT. Amino acid sequence: CASSPGGRAFF.

The rearrangement links TRBV6-5 to TRBJ2-5; TRBD1 aligns across 11 bases. J lost 4 bases, V lost 3 bases, and 4 bases had no gene match. Germline V lookup: CDR1 MNHEY, CDR2 SVGAGI. CDR3 length equals 15 residues. The CDR3 region is CASSYTGTGGETQYF. CDR3 in DNA: TGTGCCAGCAGTTATACCGGGACAGGGGGAGAGACCCAGTACTTC.

This chain connects TRBV6-1 to TRBJ2-3; D not certain. The CDR3 is 13 amino acids. Germline V lookup: CDR1 MNHNS, CDR2 SASEGT. V lost 4 bases to trimming and J lost 3 bases, with 8 bases between them. The CDR3 protein is CASSAVVTDTQYF. As DNA, the CDR3 is TGTGCCAGCAGTGCAGTAGTGACAGATACGCAGTATTTT.

The gene calls are TRBV4-1 and TRBJ1-6, with D unresolved. Germline-derived CDR1 and CDR2 are MGHRA and YSYEKL. This CDR3 comprises 13 residues. V lost 0 bases and J lost 9, with 6 bases in between. The CDR3 protein is CASSQERSSPLHF. Here the CDR3 DNA reads TGCGCCAGCAGCCAAGAGAGGAGTTCACCCCTCCACTTT.

The chain uses TRBV9 and TRBJ1-5; D perhaps matches TRBD1 (5 bases). The CDR3 length is 14 residues. Between the trimmed V and J ends, which lost 3 bases and 3 bases, there was a span of 10 bases. CDR1 and CDR2 from the germline V gene are SGDLS and YYNGEE. CDR3 nucleotide sequence: TGTGCCAGCAGCGGAGGGACGTCCAATCAGCCCCAGCATTTT. Amino acid sequence: CASSGGTSNQPQHF.

The chain couples TRBV7-6 to TRBJ2-3; no clear D gene. The V gene lost 6 bases and the J gene lost 3 bases, with 4 bases spanning the gap. CDR3 length: 11 residues. Germline V lookup: CDR1 SGHVS, CDR2 FNYEAQ. CDR3 in amino acids: CASSLTDTQYF. In nucleotides, the CDR3 is TGTGCCAGCAGTCTAACAGATACGCAGTATTTT.

The V and J genes are TRBV6-5 and TRBJ2-2; TRBD2 might be the D (6 bases). The CDR3 covers 15 residues. Germline V gives CDR1 MNHEY, CDR2 SVGAGI. With 2 bases removed from V and 6 bases from J, the gap between germline ends came to 13 bases. CDR3 region: CASSYRGTGAGELFF. The CDR3 DNA follows: TGTGCCAGCAGTTACCGAGGGACTGGTGCCGGGGAGCTGTTTTTT.

The chain employs TRBV2 and TRBJ2-7, with D perhaps matching TRBD1 (5 bases). This CDR3 spans 12 amino acids. Trimming stripped 7 bases from V and 4 bases from J, with 11 bases between. Germline lookup yields CDR1 SNHLY and CDR2 FYNNEI. DNA for the CDR3: TGTGCCAGCATACAAGGGGTGTACGAGCAGTACTTC. It encodes CASIQGVYEQYF.

This chain uses TRBV19 with TRBJ2-2; 10 nucleotides match TRBD2. The CDR3 has 14 amino acids. Germline V gene data show CDR1 as LNHDA and CDR2 as SQIVND (reference sequence). V trimming: 11 bases; J trimming: 5 bases; junction bases outside the gene matches: 8. For the CDR3, the DNA is TGTGCCGTAACTAGCGGGATCTGGACCGGGGAGCTGTTTTTT. It is translated as CAVTSGIWTGELFF.

This clone was recorded once. This chain joins TRBV19 and TRBJ1-2, with 7 bases fitting TRBD1. The CDR3 contains 16 residues. The V gene's germline CDR1 is LNHDA and CDR2 SQIVND (reference sequence). The V and J ends lost 5 bases and 8 bases, in that order; junction bases with no gene match: 17. The CDR3: CASSAAGTVGKEGYTF. The CDR3 bases are TGTGCCAGTAGTGCAGCAGGGACAGTCGGGAAAGAGGGCTACACCTTC.

This clone appeared a single time. The rearrangement joins TRBV6-4 to TRBJ2-1; D gene unclear. V was pared by 5 bases and J by 3 bases, with 14 bases between. The CDR3 loop spans 15 amino acids. CDR1 and CDR2 from the germline V gene are MRHNA and SNTAGT. The DNA for the CDR3 is TGTGCCAGCAGTTACCTCTCAGGCCGCTACAATGAGCAGTTCTTC. Translating gives CASSYLSGRYNEQFF.

This clone was detected only once. J is TRBJ2-2 and V is TRBV7-9, with D hard to call. The germline V and J ends were trimmed by 1 base and 6 bases, with 9 bases remaining between them. CDR1 and CDR2 from the germline V gene are SEHNR and FQNEAQ (reference sequence). This CDR3 is built from 14 residues. The CDR3 DNA reads as TGTGCCAGCAGCTTAGTCGTTACGGCCGGGGAGCTGTTTTTT. Protein product: CASSLVVTAGELFF.